Below are 27 T cell receptor beta chains sequenced from a single sample in a study of OX40 agonist ivuxolimab in advanced cancers. Clones were sequenced by immunoSEQ multiplex PCR, and TCRdb holds only the in-frame ones, with some missing. Of roughly 71,000 clones listed, roughly 89% are singletons. The sample was CD4+ or CD8+ T cells sorted from blood, taken in a trial of the OX40 agonist ivuxolimab. Receptor source: an adult with an advanced solid tumor such as melanoma, head and neck, liver or kidney cancer.

This clone was found once. This rearrangement joins TRBV6-5 to TRBJ1-2; D might be TRBD1 (6 bases). Germline CDR1 is MNHEY and CDR2 is SVGAGI. CDR3 size: 15 residues. With 6 bases removed from V and 5 bases from J, the gap between germline ends came to 19 bases. The CDR3 DNA reads TGTGCCAGCAGCTCTACTTCGGGGGGCGATTATGGCTACACCTTC. This sequence encodes CASSSTSGGDYGYTF.

The gene calls are TRBV27 and TRBJ1-2; D unclear. CDR1 is MNHEY, CDR2 SMNVEV, per germline (reference sequence). With 3 bases removed from V and 2 bases from J, the gap between germline ends came to 16 bases. There are 16 residues in the CDR3. CDR3 nucleotide sequence: TGTGCCAGCAGTTTCTCCAGTCGGGCCGTAAACTATGGCTACACCTTC. Translated: CASSFSSRAVNYGYTF.

The genes are TRBV6-1 and TRBJ2-1; 13 bases align to TRBD2. Germline assignment: CDR1 MNHNS and CDR2 SASEGT. The trim removed 1 base at V and 6 bases at J, leaving 3 bases unmatched. The CDR3 covers 16 residues. The CDR3 is CASSEVGLAGVNEQFF. As DNA, the CDR3 is TGTGCCAGCAGTGAAGTAGGACTAGCGGGAGTCAATGAGCAGTTCTTC.

J is TRBJ2-1 and V is TRBV6-1; no firm D call. The CDR3 loop spans 11 amino acids. The V gene lost 2 bases and the J gene lost 7 bases, with 3 bases spanning the gap. Per germline, CDR1 MNHNS and CDR2 SASEGT. The CDR3 spells CASSERNEQFF. The DNA for the CDR3 is TGTGCCAGCAGTGAACGGAATGAGCAGTTCTTC.

The chain links TRBV6-6 to TRBJ2-1; no clear D gene. CDR3 length equals 12 residues. V dropped 6 bases and J dropped 7 bases, with 10 bases sitting between them. Germline assignment: CDR1 MNHNY and CDR2 SVGAGI (reference sequence). The CDR3 sequence: CASRPSRNEQFF. The DNA of the CDR3 is TGTGCCAGCAGGCCTTCTAGGAATGAGCAGTTCTTC.

The genes are TRBV11-1 and TRBJ2-7; 15 bases are shared with TRBD2. This CDR3 has 17 residues. Trimming cost V 0 bases and J 2 bases; bases outside gene matches: 2. Germline V CDR1 and CDR2: SGHAT, FQDESV (reference sequence). The DNA of the CDR3 is TGTGCCAGCAGCTTAGCGGGACTAGCGGGGGGAACCTACGAGCAGTACTTC. Protein: CASSLAGLAGGTYEQYF.

The gene calls are TRBV5-1 and TRBJ2-6, with D uncertain. This CDR3 region has 15 residues. V was clipped by 2 bases and J by 0 bases, with 6 bases between them. CDR1 and CDR2 (germline): SGHRS, YFSETQ. CDR3 nucleotides: TGCGCCAGCAGCTTAGGCTACTCTGGGGCCAACGTCCTGACTTTC. It specifies CASSLGYSGANVLTF.

The V call is TRBV28, the J call TRBJ1-1, with D tentatively TRBD1 (6 bases). The CDR3 spans 14 residues. The germline gives CDR1 MDHEN, CDR2 SYDVKM. Trimming removed 6 bases from V and 8 bases from J, with 19 bases in between. Written as DNA, the CDR3 is TGTGCCAGCAGGCCCGGGAGGGGGGCACCAGAAGCTTTCTTT. Translating gives CASRPGRGAPEAFF.

The rearrangement joins TRBV19 to TRBJ1-1; 9 bases fit TRBD1. This CDR3 has 14 residues. V was clipped by 5 bases and J by 3 bases; unmatched bases: 4. Germline values: CDR1 LNHDA, CDR2 SQIVND (reference sequence). For the CDR3, the DNA is TGTGCCAGTAGTCCGTGGGACAGGGACACTGAAGCTTTCTTT. Translation gives CASSPWDRDTEAFF.

The rearrangement links TRBV5-1 to TRBJ2-2; 8 positions agree with TRBD2. The germline V gene has CDR1 SGHRS and CDR2 YFSETQ. This CDR3 region has 14 residues. V trimming: 3 bases; J trimming: 3 bases; junction bases outside the gene matches: 1. CDR3 region: CASSSLADTGELFF. In DNA form, the CDR3 reads TGCGCCAGCAGCTCACTAGCGGACACCGGGGAGCTGTTTTTT.

Of note for this clone: Other DNA sequences in this specimen translate into the identical CDR3. V is TRBV7-9 and J is TRBJ2-2; D possibly corresponds to TRBD1 (5 bases). The V end lost 2 bases, the J end lost 5 bases, and 6 bases lay between the germline ends. Per germline, CDR1 SEHNR and CDR2 FQNEAQ (reference sequence). The CDR3 is 13 amino acids. The CDR3 region has the DNA TGTGCCAGCAGCTTACAGGGAACCGGGGAGCTGTTTTTT. Translated, it gives CASSLQGTGELFF.

The chain couples TRBV11-2 to TRBJ1-1; D is perhaps TRBD1 (5 bases). CDR1 SGHAT and CDR2 FQNNGV come from the germline V gene. V gave up 0 bases and J gave up 4 bases, with 6 bases separating them. The CDR3 consists of 13 residues. The DNA for the CDR3 is TGTGCCAGCAGCTTAGAGGGGGGCACTGAAGCTTTCTTT. This gives the protein CASSLEGGTEAFF.

The rearrangement links TRBV28 to TRBJ2-7; 7 bases are a match to TRBD1. The CDR3 is made up of 14 amino acids. Trimming cost V 2 bases and J 3 bases; bases outside gene matches: 4. CDR1 and CDR2 from the germline V gene are MDHEN and SYDVKM. The CDR3 DNA is TGTGCCAGCAGTTTACGAGGGGGCGGCTACGAGCAGTACTTC. Its protein is CASSLRGGGYEQYF. Together with reference TRBV28 and TRBJ2-7, the CDR3 gives the full variable domain: DVKVTQSSRYLVKRTGEKVFLECVQDMDHENMFWYRQDPGLGLRLIYFSYDVKMKEKGDIPEGYSVSREKKERFSLILESASTNQTSMYLCASSLRGGGYEQYFGPGTRLTVT.

V is TRBV7-9 and J is TRBJ1-3, with 11 bases that match TRBD1. CDR3 length: 16 amino acids. The germline CDR1 and CDR2 sequences are SEHNR and FQNEAQ (reference sequence). Unmatched junction bases numbered 12, after V lost 5 bases and J lost 9 bases. The CDR3 DNA reads as TGTGCCAGCAGCCGAACCTCCGGGACAGGGGGGACCACCATATATTTT. Encoded protein: CASSRTSGTGGTTIYF.

The rearrangement joins TRBV7-2 to TRBJ1-4; D unclear. The CDR3 extends over 15 amino acids. Germline CDR1 is SGHTA and CDR2 is FQGNSA. V shed 5 bases and J shed 8 bases, with 18 bases lying between them. CDR3 DNA sequence: TGTGCCAGCAGCCATCGGCCGGCGTTGGGGGAAAAACTGTTTTTT. Amino acid sequence: CASSHRPALGEKLFF.

The chain combines TRBV5-1 with TRBJ2-7; 7 nucleotides line up with TRBD2. The junction had 2 bases not matched to a gene; V was cut back by 1 base and J by 4 bases. Germline lookup yields CDR1 SGHRS and CDR2 YFSETQ. The CDR3 consists of 13 residues. Here the CDR3 DNA reads TGCGCCAGCAGCTTGTACGGGGGGTACGAGCAGTACTTC. This sequence encodes CASSLYGGYEQYF.

The chain links TRBV28 to TRBJ2-2, with a tentative D call TRBD2 (5 bases). The CDR3 contains 12 residues. Trimming left V 8 bases short and J 3 bases short, with 7 bases between. Germline loops: CDR1 MDHEN, CDR2 SYDVKM. The DNA for the CDR3 is TGTGCCAGCCAGCGGTACACCGGGGAGCTGTTTTTT. Residues: CASQRYTGELFF.

This clone was observed a few times. The chain carries TRBV27 and TRBJ1-1; D call uncertain. Germline-derived CDR1 and CDR2 are MNHEY and SMNVEV (reference sequence). The CDR3 extends over 11 amino acids. V was pared by 4 bases and J by 6 bases, with 6 bases between. The CDR3 spells CASSSRSEAFF. The CDR3 bases are TGTGCCAGCAGTTCCCGATCTGAAGCTTTCTTT.

The chain has TRBV4-1 and TRBJ2-2; TRBD1 or TRBD2 may be the D gene (6 bases each). The CDR3 is 16 residues long. Trimming shortened V by 0 bases and J by 5 bases, and 13 bases separated the two germline ends. The V gene's germline CDR1 is MGHRA and CDR2 YSYEKL. The CDR3 nucleotides are TGCGCCAGCAGCCAAGAGGGGGGCCTTGTGACCGGGGAGCTGTTTTTT. Translating it yields CASSQEGGLVTGELFF.

Written as DNA, the CDR3 is TGCGCCAGCAGCTTGGCCGGGAGGGGCCACTCCTACAATGAGCAGTTCTTC. Protein product: CASSLAGRGHSYNEQFF. The chain couples TRBV5-1 to TRBJ2-1; 8 positions match TRBD2. The CDR3 runs to 17 residues. The germline CDR1 and CDR2 sequences are SGHRS and YFSETQ. Losses at the gene ends were 0 bases for V and 0 bases for J; bases not matched to a gene: 5.

This clone has more than one count but fewer than ten. V usage is TRBV19 and J usage is TRBJ2-7, with 9 bases aligning to TRBD1. The CDR3 sequence is 14 residues long. Trimming cost V 7 bases and J 5 bases; bases outside gene matches: 9. Germline V CDR1 and CDR2: LNHDA, SQIVND (reference sequence). The chain's CDR3 is CASKEQGAIDEQYF. In nucleotides, the CDR3 is TGTGCCAGTAAAGAACAGGGGGCTATCGACGAGCAGTACTTC.

This rearrangement joins TRBV5-4 to TRBJ2-1; 10 nucleotides match TRBD2. V dropped 4 bases and J dropped 8; count of bases not matched to a gene: 6. Germline V gives CDR1 SGHNT, CDR2 YYREEE (reference sequence). The CDR3 runs 14 residues. This CDR3 is CASSPASGSDEQFF. CDR3 nucleotides: TGTGCCAGCAGCCCCGCTAGCGGGAGCGATGAGCAGTTCTTC.

This rearrangement joins TRBV28 to TRBJ1-5; D remains ambiguous. The germline V gene has CDR1 MDHEN and CDR2 SYDVKM. The CDR3 length is 13 residues. Between the trimmed V and J ends, which lost 6 bases and 5 bases, there was a span of 11 bases. CDR3 region: CASRQGWDQPQHF. The DNA of the CDR3 is TGTGCCAGCAGACAAGGATGGGATCAGCCCCAGCATTTT.

The rearrangement uses TRBV11-3 and TRBJ1-1, with D maybe TRBD1 (6 bases). V was pared by 4 bases and J by 4 bases, with 7 bases between. The germline V gene has CDR1 SGHNT and CDR2 YENEEA. The CDR3 runs 12 residues. The CDR3 loop reads CASSSRGTEAFF. For the CDR3, the DNA is TGTGCCAGCAGCTCCAGGGGCACTGAAGCTTTCTTT.

J is TRBJ1-4 and V is TRBV9; no firm D call. The V end lost 0 bases, the J end lost 7 bases, and 10 bases lay between the germline ends. The CDR3 spans 14 residues. The germline V gene encodes CDR1 SGDLS and CDR2 YYNGEE. The CDR3 protein is CASSVGTEGEKLFF. The CDR3 DNA reads as TGTGCCAGCAGCGTAGGGACGGAGGGTGAAAAACTGTTTTTT.

The V and J genes are TRBV5-5 and TRBJ2-5; 8 nucleotides align to TRBD2. J gave up 5 bases and V 3 bases, and 6 bases lay outside the gene matches. Germline assignment: CDR1 SGHKS and CDR2 YYEKEE (reference sequence). The CDR3 has 14 amino acids. The CDR3 loop is CASSSGLGYETQYF. The CDR3 bases are TGTGCCAGCAGCTCGGGACTAGGGTACGAGACCCAGTACTTC.

The chain recombines TRBV6-6 with TRBJ2-1, with TRBD1 matching over 7 bases. Germline trimming cut 6 bases from V and 3 bases from J; bases unmatched to any gene: 5. In germline, CDR1 is MNHNY, CDR2 SVGAGI (reference sequence). The CDR3 loop spans 14 amino acids. The CDR3 region is CASSYRDSYNEQFF. In DNA form, the CDR3 reads TGTGCCAGCAGCTACCGGGACAGCTACAATGAGCAGTTCTTC.